These T cell receptor beta chains were read from a single sample in a study of OX40 agonist ivuxolimab in advanced cancers. Sequenced by immunoSEQ multiplex PCR; TCRdb stores in-frame clones only, minus some. The sample shows 65,000 to 80,000 clones, approximately 90% of them seen only once. This material consisted of CD4+ or CD8+ T cells sorted from blood, taken in a trial of the OX40 agonist ivuxolimab. All receptors derive from an adult with an advanced solid tumor such as melanoma, head and neck, liver or kidney cancer. Both conserved end residues are part of each CDR3. The size field is filled for only some rows; it gives once, few, many or a size class.

size: .
J: TRBJ1-1
V: TRBV5-1
CDR3: CASSLVWGANTEAFF

size: .
J: TRBJ2-5
V: TRBV7-2
CDR3: CASSPRTGVETQYF

size: .
J: TRBJ2-7
V: TRBV4-2
CDR3: CASSQESARGYEQYF

size: .
J: TRBJ2-5
V: TRBV6-1
CDR3: CASSELRGGPPRQETRYF

size: .
J: TRBJ1-2
V: TRBV7-2
CDR3: CASSKGRVMSPYGYTF

size: .
J: TRBJ1-2
V: TRBV5-6
CDR3: CASSRAFQVSNGYTF

size: .
J: TRBJ2-7
V: TRBV2
CDR3: CASRPRTSGVRSSYEQYF

size: once
J: TRBJ2-2
V: TRBV19
CDR3: CASSIGTKNTGELFF

size: .
J: TRBJ2-7
V: TRBV2
CDR3: CAGDGGGADEQYF

size: .
J: TRBJ1-5
V: TRBV7-9
CDR3: CASSSATGNQPQHF

size: .
J: TRBJ2-6
V: TRBV2
CDR3: CASREDGANVLTF

size: .
J: TRBJ2-1
V: TRBV7-7
CDR3: CASSSVGLDNEQFF

size: once
J: TRBJ1-1
V: TRBV6-1
CDR3: CASRWGQGNTEAFF

size: .
J: TRBJ2-3
V: TRBV7-6
CDR3: CASSSSGGQGVNTQYF

size: .
J: TRBJ1-5
V: TRBV19
CDR3: CASAKQGTNNQPQHF

size: .
J: TRBJ1-5
V: TRBV14
CDR3: CASSLGGQPQHF

size: .
J: TRBJ2-7
V: TRBV11-2
CDR3: CASSPWGSSYEQYF

size: few
J: TRBJ1-2
V: TRBV6-5
CDR3: CASSYSGGYGYTF

size: .
J: TRBJ1-1
V: TRBV19
CDR3: CASSITGAFNTEAFF

size: .
J: TRBJ1-6
V: TRBV6-1
CDR3: CASSDILLGASWGSPLHF

size: .
J: TRBJ2-1
V: TRBV9
CDR3: CASSGRYSYNEQFF

size: .
J: TRBJ2-5
V: TRBV19
CDR3: CASSTGLAGAGETQYF

size: .
J: TRBJ2-3
V: TRBV12-5
CDR3: CASGLVLELAPDTQYF

size: .
J: TRBJ2-2
V: TRBV18
CDR3: CASSPPQGTGELFF

size: .
J: TRBJ2-5
V: TRBV7-2
CDR3: CASSLLRGLAGLETQYF

size: .
J: TRBJ2-1
V: TRBV10-3
CDR3: CAISGSGRFNEQFF

size: .
J: TRBJ2-1
V: TRBV29-1
CDR3: CSGWELAGLREQFF

size: .
J: TRBJ2-5
V: TRBV2
CDR3: CASSYMTGKETQYF

size: .
J: TRBJ1-3
V: TRBV19
CDR3: CAASWDRGNTIYF

size: .
J: TRBJ1-1
V: TRBV4-1
CDR3: CASSRGVIEAFF

size: .
J: TRBJ2-1
V: TRBV5-1
CDR3: CASSSYSTEYNEQFF

size: .
J: TRBJ2-7
V: TRBV4-2
CDR3: CASSQGWGLGAKGETYEQYF

size: once
J: .
V: TRBV2
CDR3: CASRDLVLAPYEQYF